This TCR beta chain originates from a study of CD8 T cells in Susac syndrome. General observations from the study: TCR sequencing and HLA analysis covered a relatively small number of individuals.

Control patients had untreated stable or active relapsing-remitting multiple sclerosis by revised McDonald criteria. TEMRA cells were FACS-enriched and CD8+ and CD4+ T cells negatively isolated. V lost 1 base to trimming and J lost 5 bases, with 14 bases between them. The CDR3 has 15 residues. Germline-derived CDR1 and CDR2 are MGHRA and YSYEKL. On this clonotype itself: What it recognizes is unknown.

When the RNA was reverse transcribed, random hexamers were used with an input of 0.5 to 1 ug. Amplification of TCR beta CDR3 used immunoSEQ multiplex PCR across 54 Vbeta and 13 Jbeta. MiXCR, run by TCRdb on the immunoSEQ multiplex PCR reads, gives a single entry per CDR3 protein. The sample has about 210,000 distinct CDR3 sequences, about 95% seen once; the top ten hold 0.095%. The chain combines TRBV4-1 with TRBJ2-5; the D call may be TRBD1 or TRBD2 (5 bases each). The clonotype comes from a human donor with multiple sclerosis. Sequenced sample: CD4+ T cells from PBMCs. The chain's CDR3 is CASSQGDGSAETQYF. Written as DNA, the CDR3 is TGCGCCAGCAGCCAAGGGGACGGATCTGCGGAGACCCAGTACTTC.